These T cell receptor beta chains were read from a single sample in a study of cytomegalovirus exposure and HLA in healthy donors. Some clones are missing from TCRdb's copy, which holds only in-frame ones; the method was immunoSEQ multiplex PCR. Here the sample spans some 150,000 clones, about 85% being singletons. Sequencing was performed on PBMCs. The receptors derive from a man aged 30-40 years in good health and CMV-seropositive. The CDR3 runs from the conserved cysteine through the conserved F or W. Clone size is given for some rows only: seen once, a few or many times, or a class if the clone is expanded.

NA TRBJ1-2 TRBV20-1 CRGGNGYTF
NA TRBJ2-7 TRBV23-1 CASSQRWGDPYEQYF
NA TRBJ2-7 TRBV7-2 CASSLVGANTYEQYF
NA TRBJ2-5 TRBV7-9 CASSLVSGQRGETQYF
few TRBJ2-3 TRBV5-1 CASSSTPDISTDTQYF
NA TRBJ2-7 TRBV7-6 CASSLGEAYEQYF
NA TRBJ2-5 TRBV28 CASSRPLRGREETQYF
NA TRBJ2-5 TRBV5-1 CASSFQQDQETQYF
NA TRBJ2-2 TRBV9 CASSVASGAGELFF
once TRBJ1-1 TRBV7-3 CASSIGQNTEAFF